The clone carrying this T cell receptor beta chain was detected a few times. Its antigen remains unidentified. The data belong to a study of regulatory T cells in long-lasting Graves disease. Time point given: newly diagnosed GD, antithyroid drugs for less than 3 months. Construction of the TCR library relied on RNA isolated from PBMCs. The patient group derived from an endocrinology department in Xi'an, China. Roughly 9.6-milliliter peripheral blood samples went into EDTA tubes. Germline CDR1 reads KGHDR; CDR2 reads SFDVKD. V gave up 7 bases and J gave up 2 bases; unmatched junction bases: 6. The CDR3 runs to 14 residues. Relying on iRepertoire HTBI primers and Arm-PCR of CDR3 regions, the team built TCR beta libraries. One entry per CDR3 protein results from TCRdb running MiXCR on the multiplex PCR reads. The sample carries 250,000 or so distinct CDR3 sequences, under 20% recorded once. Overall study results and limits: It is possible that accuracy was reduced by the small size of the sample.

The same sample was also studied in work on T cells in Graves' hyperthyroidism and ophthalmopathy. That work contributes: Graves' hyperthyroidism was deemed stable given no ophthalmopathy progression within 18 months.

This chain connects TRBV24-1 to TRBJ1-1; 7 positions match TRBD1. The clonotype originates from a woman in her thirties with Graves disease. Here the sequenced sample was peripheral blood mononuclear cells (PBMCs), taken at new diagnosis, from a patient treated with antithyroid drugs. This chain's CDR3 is CATRATGENTEAFF. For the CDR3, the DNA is TGTGCCACCAGGGCAACAGGGGAAAACACTGAAGCTTTCTTT.